The 9 T cell receptor beta chains below all came from one sample that was sequenced in a study of T cells in Graves' hyperthyroidism and ophthalmopathy. TCR beta CDR3 sequences were amplified from RNA transcripts. During a first-round RT-PCR of the TCR CDR3, the HTBI primer set was used. A single record per CDR3 protein comes from TCRdb applying MiXCR to the multiplex PCR reads. This table holds 450,000 to 500,000 distinct CDR3 sequences, about 20% found once. Input material: blood. The receptors here all came from a woman in her 70s with Graves' ophthalmopathy.

This clonotype was seen ten or more times. The chain links TRBV6-6 to TRBJ2-7; tentative D call: TRBD2 (5 bases). This CDR3 comprises 12 residues. Germline CDR1 is MNHNY and CDR2 is SVGAGI (reference sequence). Trimming removed 2 bases at V and 3 bases at J, with 5 bases between. CDR3 coding DNA: TGTGCCAGCAGTTACGAGGGCTACGAGCAGTACTTC. The encoded protein is CASSYEGYEQYF.

In its sample, this clonotype was seen many times. CDR3 loop: CASSPGASGRAHEQYF. DNA for the CDR3: TGTGCCAGCAGTCCGGGGGCTAGCGGGAGGGCCCACGAGCAGTACTTC. V gene TRBV6-1 combines with J gene TRBJ2-7; 12 bases fit TRBD2. The CDR3 runs to 16 residues. Germline assignment: CDR1 MNHNS and CDR2 SASEGT. V was pared by 5 bases and J by 5 bases, with 10 bases of the junction left unmatched.

V gene TRBV19 combines with J gene TRBJ2-1; 14 bases are a match to TRBD2. Germline loops: CDR1 LNHDA, CDR2 SQIVND (reference sequence). J lost 9 bases, V lost 9 bases, and 10 bases had no gene match. The CDR3 consists of 15 residues. This CDR3 is CASQYSTSGRGEQFF. CDR3 sequence (DNA): TGTGCCAGCCAATATTCGACTAGCGGGAGGGGTGAGCAGTTCTTC.

The chain couples TRBV28 to TRBJ1-6; D remains ambiguous. V shed 5 bases and J shed 7 bases, with 12 bases lying between them. The CDR3 sequence is 14 residues long. CDR1 is MDHEN and CDR2 is SYDVKM in the germline V gene. CDR3 in amino acids: CASSGGLRNSPLHF. For the CDR3, the DNA is TGTGCCAGCAGTGGCGGGCTCAGGAATTCACCCCTCCACTTT.

This clonotype appeared many times. The chain uses TRBV20-1 and TRBJ2-7; D call uncertain. Between the trimmed V and J ends, which lost 6 bases and 2 bases, there was a span of 11 bases. Germline loops: CDR1 DFQATT, CDR2 SNEGSKA (reference sequence). This CDR3 comprises 12 residues. The CDR3, as DNA: TGCAGTGCCAAGTTGGCGGCCTACGAGCAGTACTTC. Translating it yields CSAKLAAYEQYF.

This clonotype was counted ten times or more. This rearrangement joins TRBV28 to TRBJ2-1; TRBD1 aligns across 8 bases. Trimming at V came to 5 bases and at J to 2 bases, leaving 8 bases not matched to a gene. Per germline, CDR1 MDHEN and CDR2 SYDVKM. This CDR3 has 16 amino acids. In DNA form, the CDR3 reads TGTGCCAGCAGTCTGCCAAGGGACAGGACCTACAATGAGCAGTTCTTC. This encodes CASSLPRDRTYNEQFF.

The V gene is TRBV20-1, the J gene TRBJ2-2; tentative D call: TRBD2 (6 bases). The CDR3 runs to 15 residues. Per the germline V gene, CDR1 is DFQATT and CDR2 is SNEGSKA (reference sequence). V shed 2 bases and J shed 5 bases, with 15 bases lying between them. CDR3 DNA sequence: TGCAGTGCTAGAAAGGTCGGGAGAGAGACCGGGGAGCTGTTTTTT. Protein product: CSARKVGRETGELFF.

This clonotype was detected ten times or more. The genes are TRBV28 and TRBJ1-1; unclear D gene. V dropped 7 bases and J dropped 4 bases, with 16 bases sitting between them. Germline values: CDR1 MDHEN, CDR2 SYDVKM. The CDR3 spans 14 residues. The DNA for the CDR3 is TGTGCCAGCACCCGGGGAGGGCGTCTCACTGAAGCTTTCTTT. Amino acids: CASTRGGRLTEAFF.

The chain is built from TRBV10-3 and TRBJ2-1; either TRBD1 or TRBD2 may fit D (7 bases each). The CDR3 is 15 amino acids. V lost 4 bases and J lost 6, with 16 bases in between. Germline loops: CDR1 ENHRY, CDR2 SYGVKD. CDR3 DNA: TGTGCCATCAGTGCGAAGGCAGGGGGGGGCAATGAGCAGTTCTTC. Translating it yields CAISAKAGGGNEQFF.